The entry that follows covers one T cell receptor beta chain sequence. The antigen is unknown. The PCR was carried out with 60 Vbeta primers and 13 Jbeta primers. Sequencing was performed with immunoSEQ multiplex PCR; in TCRdb, only in-frame clones are kept and a portion is missing. The sample lists some 200,000 clones, more than 65% occurring once. This specimen belongs to a study of cytomegalovirus exposure and HLA in healthy donors. Findings of the study overall: Later genetic work tied a missense DCLRE1C variant to beta-chain V and J trimming.

Germline loops: CDR1 SGDLS, CDR2 YYNGEE. The CDR3 length is 13 residues. The V end lost 3 bases, the J end lost 2 bases, and 5 bases lay between the germline ends. The source of this sequence is a man aged 50-59 years in good health and CMV-seronegative. The chain is built from TRBV9 and TRBJ1-4; D unclear. The sample taken for sequencing was PBMCs. This CDR3 reads CASSAGTNEKLFF. The CDR3 DNA sequence: TGTGCCAGCAGCGCCGGGACTAATGAAAAACTGTTTTTT.